This T cell receptor beta chain was found in a study of cytomegalovirus exposure and HLA in healthy donors. Background on the study: Clustering assigned roughly 81% of the roughly 400 genotyped donors to the Caucasian-associated ancestry cluster. The study, taken as a whole, reports: Most TCR sequences proved rare, with some public TCRs found in many donors.

This CDR3 spans 11 amino acids. Per the germline V gene, CDR1 is MGHDK and CDR2 is SYGVNS. Trimming pared 4 bases from V and 5 bases from J, leaving 5 bases between. PCR was performed using 60 Vbeta and 13 Jbeta primers. Using immunoSEQ multiplex PCR, the repertoire was profiled, and TCRdb retains in-frame clones only, with some absent. The sample carries around 80,000 clones, about 73% recorded once. With respect to this clone: What it binds is not known.

The clonotype originates from a man aged 35 to 55 in good health and CMV-seronegative. The gene calls are TRBV25-1 and TRBJ1-1; no clear D gene. The sample comprised PBMCs. In DNA form, the CDR3 reads TGTGCCAGCAGTGCCCTAACTGAAGCTTTCTTT. Translated: CASSALTEAFF.